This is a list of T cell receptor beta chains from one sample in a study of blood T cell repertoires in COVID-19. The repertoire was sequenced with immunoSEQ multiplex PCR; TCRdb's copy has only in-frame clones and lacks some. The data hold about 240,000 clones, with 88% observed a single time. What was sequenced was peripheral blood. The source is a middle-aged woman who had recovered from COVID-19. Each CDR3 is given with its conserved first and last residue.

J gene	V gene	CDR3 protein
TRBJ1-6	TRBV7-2	CASRTGGNHSPLHF
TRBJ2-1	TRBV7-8	CATLDFAGYNEQFF
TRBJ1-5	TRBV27	CASSPTSVRGVISNQPQHF
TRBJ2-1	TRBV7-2	CASSLTTSGSRPRDNEQFF
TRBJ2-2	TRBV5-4	CASTSANTGELFF
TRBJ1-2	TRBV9	CASSTGTGGYTF
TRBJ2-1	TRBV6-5	CASSYPSNEQFF
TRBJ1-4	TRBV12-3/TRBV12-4	CASRADRGEKLFF
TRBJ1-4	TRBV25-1	CASSDPTGANEKLFF
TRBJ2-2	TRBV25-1	CASRGSVGGGTGELFF
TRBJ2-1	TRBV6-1	CASSRPPGEQFF
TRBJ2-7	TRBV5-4	CASSLPGGRAPYEQYF
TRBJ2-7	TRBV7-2	CASSLSASGVYEQYF
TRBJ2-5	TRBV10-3	CAISRRGGGNQETQYF
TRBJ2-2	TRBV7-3	CASSPSVAGELFF
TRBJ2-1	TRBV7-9	CASSLASGSLTNEQFF
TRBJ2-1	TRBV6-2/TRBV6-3	CASTPAGAYNEQFF
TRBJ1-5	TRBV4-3	CASSPSQGAPGEPQHF
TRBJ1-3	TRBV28	CASRDSTPGNTIYF
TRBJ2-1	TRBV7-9	CASSLLTGEPNNEQFF
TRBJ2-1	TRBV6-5	CASRVRTGYNEQFF
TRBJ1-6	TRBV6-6	CASTGDNSPLHF
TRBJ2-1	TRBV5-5	CASSLVSGRAYNEQFF
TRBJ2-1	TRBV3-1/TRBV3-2	CASSRVAGVGNEQFF
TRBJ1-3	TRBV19	CASSPPRGLADTIYF
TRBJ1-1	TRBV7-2	CASRPQGAPTEAFF
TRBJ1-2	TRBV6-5	CASSYWTGNGYTF
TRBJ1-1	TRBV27	CASSVGALGTEAFF
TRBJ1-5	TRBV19	CASSIDVGGSQPQHF
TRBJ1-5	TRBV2	CASRTQDRGLQPQHF
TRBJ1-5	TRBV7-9	CASSPPGGPDQHF
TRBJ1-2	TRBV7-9	CASRQGNYGYTF
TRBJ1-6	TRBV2	CASRATGVNSPLHF
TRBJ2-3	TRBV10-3	CAISEPPGTSGSTDTQYF
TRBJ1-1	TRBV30	CAWRLHREKAFF
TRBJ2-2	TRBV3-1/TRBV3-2	CASSQAGGRGTGELFF
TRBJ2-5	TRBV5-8	CASSLAWAGQETQYF
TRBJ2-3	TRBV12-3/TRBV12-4	CASTHRQARKYF
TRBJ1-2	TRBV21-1	CASSKGADSNYGYTF
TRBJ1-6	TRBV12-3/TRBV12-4	CASRRRYNSPLHF
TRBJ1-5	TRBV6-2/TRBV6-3	CASSPGPRRPQHF
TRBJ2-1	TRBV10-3	CAIKADTTYNEQFF
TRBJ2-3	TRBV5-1	CASSPGQGGDTQYF
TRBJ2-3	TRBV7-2	CASSPRGGPGDTQYF
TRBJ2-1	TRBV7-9	CASSLVLVGQFF
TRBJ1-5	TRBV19	CASSIGGVRQPQHF
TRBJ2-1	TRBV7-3	CATKGTSGSNEQFF